Listed below are T cell receptor beta chains from one sample, sequenced in a study of T cell repertoires in cytomegalovirus infection. TCRdb independently ran MiXCR on the reads; one entry per CDR3 protein. The table records about 310,000 distinct CDR3 sequences, about 9.1% of them present only once. Sequencing input: PBMCs. The receptors derive from a human donor in good health (CMV status not recorded). Some clones in this sample may be carry-over from other donors' samples. CDR3s include the opening cysteine and the closing phenylalanine or tryptophan. The D gene is left open where the match is weak. The listing skips clone size in some rows; elsewhere it reads once, few, many or a size class.

size,J,V,D,CDR3,DNA
.,TRBJ1-1,TRBV11-2,TRBD1,CASSSWDRGLNTEAFF,TGTGCCAGCAGCTCCTGGGACAGGGGTTTGAACACTGAAGCTTTCTTT
many,TRBJ2-5,TRBV20-1,TRBD2,CSARDVASGGLQETQYF,TGCAGTGCTAGAGATGTTGCTAGCGGGGGGCTACAAGAGACCCAGTACTTC
.,TRBJ1-1,TRBV29-1,.,CSVAMGGSLRSTEAFF,TGCAGCGTTGCCATGGGGGGTTCCTTAAGGAGCACTGAAGCTTTCTTT
many,TRBJ1-2,TRBV7-2,.,CASSLMSLGADGYTF,TGTGCCAGCAGCTTAATGTCACTCGGGGCGGATGGCTACACCTTC
many,TRBJ1-5,TRBV7-2,.,CASGQNHQPQHF,TGTGCCAGCGGGCAAAATCATCAGCCCCAGCATTTT
many,TRBJ2-1,TRBV11-3,TRBD2,CASPFRSSGELAGGNNEQFF,TGTGCCAGCCCCTTCAGAAGTTCGGGAGAACTAGCGGGGGGAAACAATGAGCAGTTCTTC
many,TRBJ1-3,TRBV20-1,.,CSAGEGTGNTIYF,TGCAGTGCCGGGGAGGGGACTGGAAACACCATATATTTT
.,TRBJ2-1,TRBV4-1,.,CASSHPGTYNEQFF,TGCGCCAGCAGCCATCCCGGGACCTACAATGAGCAGTTCTTC
once,TRBJ2-1,TRBV6-2/TRBV6-3,.,CASSYSMRGNEQFF,TGTGCCAGCAGTTACTCGATGCGCGGCAATGAGCAGTTCTTC
many,TRBJ1-1,TRBV28,.,CASSFQLNTEAFF,TGTGCCAGCAGTTTCCAGCTCAACACTGAAGCTTTCTTT
many,TRBJ1-2,TRBV6-5,.,CASSYPGGGSYGYTF,TGTGCCAGCAGTTACCCCGGGGGAGGTAGCTATGGCTACACCTTC
many,TRBJ1-4,TRBV4-3,.,CASSQGSNKFVEKLFF,TGCGCCAGCAGCCAAGGAAGTAACAAGTTCGTTGAAAAACTGTTTTTT
many,TRBJ2-5,TRBV20-1,.,CSASPQETQYF,TGCAGTGCTAGCCCTCAAGAGACCCAGTACTTC
many,TRBJ1-1,TRBV7-2,TRBD1,CASRPTGGRSNTEAFF,TGTGCCAGCAGACCGACAGGGGGCCGATCGAACACTGAAGCTTTCTTT
few,TRBJ2-2,TRBV24-1,TRBD1,CATRGQGAMNTGELFF,TGTGCCACCAGGGGACAGGGGGCGATGAACACCGGGGAGCTGTTTTTT
many,TRBJ1-2,TRBV6-1,TRBD1,CASSELLPGQGYGYTF,TGTGCCAGCAGTGAACTCCTACCGGGACAGGGATATGGCTACACCTTC
many,TRBJ1-5,TRBV4-1,.,CASSQVSREGQPQHF,TGCGCCAGCAGCCAAGTATCTAGGGAAGGTCAGCCCCAGCATTTT
many,TRBJ2-7,TRBV7-9,.,CASSLAVGGQTYEQYF,TGTGCCAGCAGCTTAGCTGTCGGCGGACAGACCTACGAGCAGTACTTC
many,TRBJ2-1,TRBV12-3/TRBV12-4,.,CASSFGGGLGNEQFF,TGTGCCAGCAGTTTTGGTGGGGGGTTGGGCAATGAGCAGTTCTTC
many,TRBJ2-3,TRBV7-6,.,CASSLWGGLTDTQYF,TGTGCCAGCAGCTTATGGGGGGGGCTCACAGATACGCAGTATTTT
many,TRBJ1-5,TRBV7-2,.,CASSLVGRFGGGQPQHF,TGTGCCAGCAGCTTAGTCGGCAGGTTCGGCGGAGGTCAGCCCCAGCATTTT
.,TRBJ1-4,TRBV20-1,.,CSARGRLYRATNEKLFF,TGCAGTGCTAGAGGACGGCTATACAGAGCAACTAATGAAAAACTGTTTTTT
.,TRBJ1-4,TRBV29-1,.,CSVLSRGSNEKLFF,TGCAGCGTCCTCTCCAGGGGTAGTAATGAAAAACTGTTTTTT
few,TRBJ1-3,TRBV6-5,TRBD1,CASSSGGYSRNTIYF,TGTGCCAGCAGTTCAGGGGGCTATTCCCGAAACACCATATATTTT
many,TRBJ1-4,TRBV7-9,.,CASSLEGWRANEKLFF,TGTGCCAGCAGCTTAGAGGGATGGCGGGCTAATGAAAAACTGTTTTTT
many,TRBJ1-2,TRBV7-2,TRBD1,CASSLGQGWNYGYTF,TGTGCCAGCAGCTTAGGACAGGGGTGGAACTATGGCTACACCTTC
.,TRBJ1-1,TRBV7-3,.,CASSLDGGRNTEAFF,TGTGCCAGCAGCTTAGACGGGGGGAGGAACACTGAAGCTTTCTTT
few,TRBJ1-1,TRBV6-1,.,CASSSAGTMNTEAFF,TGTGCCAGCAGTAGTGCCGGAACTATGAACACTGAAGCTTTCTTT
many,TRBJ1-1,TRBV14,.,CASSQLGQVIEAFF,TGTGCCAGCAGCCAACTGGGGCAGGTGATTGAAGCTTTCTTT
many,TRBJ1-6,TRBV27,.,CASSFGDNYNSPLHF,TGTGCCAGCAGTTTTGGGGACAACTATAATTCACCCCTCCACTTT
many,TRBJ2-1,TRBV7-2,TRBD2,CASRLAGGQYNEQFF,TGTGCCAGCAGACTAGCGGGGGGCCAATACAATGAGCAGTTCTTC
many,TRBJ2-1,TRBV20-1,.,CSASDRNNEQFF,TGCAGTGCCTCGGACAGAAACAATGAGCAGTTCTTC
.,TRBJ1-6,TRBV6-5,.,CASSDTGYSYNSPLHF,TGTGCCAGCAGTGATACAGGCTACTCCTATAATTCACCCCTCCACTTT
many,TRBJ2-5,TRBV25-1,.,CASSESGFQETQYF,TGTGCCAGCAGTGAATCAGGCTTTCAAGAGACCCAGTACTTC
few,TRBJ2-5,TRBV2,.,CASSREETQYF,TGTGCCAGCAGCCGGGAAGAGACCCAGTACTTC
many,TRBJ1-6,TRBV7-9,.,CASSLGGDNSPLHF,TGTGCCAGCAGCTTAGGGGGGGATAATTCACCCCTCCACTTT
.,TRBJ2-7,TRBV6-6,.,CASSYSQQAPLSYEQYF,TGTGCCAGCAGTTACTCGCAACAGGCCCCCCTCTCCTACGAGCAGTACTTC